The 5 T cell receptor beta chains listed next were all sequenced from one sample in a study of blood T cell repertoires in COVID-19. Clones were read by immunoSEQ multiplex PCR, and TCRdb kept only the in-frame ones, dropping some. The table records about 77,000 clones, around 88% of them present only once. Sample: peripheral blood. All receptors come from a woman of 80 years or more with acute or convalescent COVID-19.

This chain connects TRBV12-3 or TRBV12-4 to TRBJ2-7, with D possibly matching TRBD1 (7 bases). V shed 6 bases and J shed 0 bases, with 9 bases lying between them. The CDR3 totals 13 residues. CDR3 bases: TGTGCCAGCAGGCGGGACAGCTCCTACGAGCAGTACTTC. Translating it yields CASRRDSSYEQYF.

The chain uses TRBV2 and TRBJ2-1; D remains ambiguous. The CDR3 consists of 11 residues. Germline V gene sequence: CDR1 SNHLY, CDR2 FYNNEI. V was shortened by 7 bases and J by 8 bases, with 9 bases between the two germline ends. The CDR3 bases are TGTGCCAGCACAGGTCGTTATGAGCAGTTCTTC. Its translation: CASTGRYEQFF. The full variable domain, with the rest looked up from reference TRBV2 and TRBJ2-1, is EPEVTQTPSHQVTQMGQEVILRCVPISNHLYFYWYRQILGQKVEFLVSFYNNEISEKSEIFDDQFSVERPDGSNFTLKIRSTKLEDSAMYFCASTGRYEQFFGPGTRLTVL.

The chain carries TRBV5-1 and TRBJ1-3; 8 positions agree with TRBD1. This CDR3 comprises 14 residues. The V segment lost 4 bases and the J segment 4 bases; nucleotides outside the gene matches: 4. Germline CDR1 SGHRS, CDR2 YFSETQ. The CDR3 sequence is CASSGGTGGNTIYF. The CDR3 bases are TGCGCCAGCAGCGGCGGGACAGGAGGAAACACCATATATTTT.

This clone was seen only once. This sequence joins TRBV29-1 and TRBJ1-1; D unresolved. In germline, CDR1 is SQVTM, CDR2 ANQGSEA. V was trimmed by 2 bases and J by 4 bases, leaving 5 bases between them. This CDR3 has 11 residues. CDR3 protein: CSVEYFTEAFF. The CDR3 bases are TGCAGCGTTGAATATTTCACTGAAGCTTTCTTT.

The chain has TRBV7-8 and TRBJ1-3, with a weak D call TRBD1 (6 bases). V lost 5 bases, J lost 0 bases, and 11 bases lay in between. CDR3 size: 15 residues. Germline loops: CDR1 SGHVS, CDR2 FQNEAQ. Here the CDR3 reads CASSIGQYSGNTIYF. The CDR3 DNA sequence: TGTGCCAGCAGCATAGGACAGTACTCTGGAAACACCATATATTTT. Using reference TRBV7-8 and TRBJ1-3 for the parts outside the CDR3, the full variable domain is GAGVSQSPRYKVAKRGQDVALRCDPISGHVSLFWYQQALGQGPEFLTYFQNEAQLDKSGLPSDRFFAERPEGSVSTLKIQRTQQEDSAVYLCASSIGQYSGNTIYFGEGSWLTVV.